What follows describes a single TCR beta chain. J was trimmed by 9 bases and V by 1 base; bases with no gene match: 11. Germline CDR1 is SEHNR and CDR2 is FQNEAQ (reference sequence). The CDR3 extends over 16 amino acids. Enrollment of patients from Seattle took place during active infection, with longitudinal follow-up. The data originate from a study of blood T cell repertoires in COVID-19. In the study overall: Some COVID-19 samples were acute and others convalescent; all came from the United States, Italy and Spain. T cells, B-cell-depleted T cells, or PBMCs supplied cDNA or gDNA.

Study processing details: Nucleated cell number was recorded as an estimate derived from reference gene primer amplification. Clones were sequenced by immunoSEQ multiplex PCR, and TCRdb holds only the in-frame ones, with some missing. Clonal size and the V and J genes are those of that table, whereas D and trimming came from the DNA. Seen here are some 57,000 clones, 65% to 85% observed once, and the top ten hold 11%. The sequenced sample was peripheral blood. This TCR derives from a man older than 75 with COVID-19, enrolled during active disease. The chain recombines TRBV7-9 with TRBJ2-1, with 8 bases identical to TRBD2. DNA of the CDR3: TGTGCCAGCAGCTTAGATTCGGGACTAGGCATTGGTGAGCAGTTCTTC. This gives the protein CASSLDSGLGIGEQFF.